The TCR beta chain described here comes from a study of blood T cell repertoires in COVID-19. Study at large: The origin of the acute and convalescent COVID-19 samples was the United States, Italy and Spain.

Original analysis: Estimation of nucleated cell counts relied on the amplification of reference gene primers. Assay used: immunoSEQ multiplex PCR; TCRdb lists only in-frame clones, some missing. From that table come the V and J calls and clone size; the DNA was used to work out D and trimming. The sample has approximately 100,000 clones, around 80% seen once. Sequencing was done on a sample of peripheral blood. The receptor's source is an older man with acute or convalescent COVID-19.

In nucleotides, the CDR3 is TGTGCCAGCAGTTATCAAGGAGGGACGAATGAAAAACTGTTTTTT. Encoded protein: CASSYQGGTNEKLFF. The chain couples TRBV27 to TRBJ1-4, with D perhaps TRBD1 (5 bases). With 4 bases removed from V and 5 bases from J, the gap between germline ends came to 14 bases. Looked up from germline, CDR1 is MNHEY and CDR2 is SMNVEV (reference sequence). This CDR3 has 15 amino acids.